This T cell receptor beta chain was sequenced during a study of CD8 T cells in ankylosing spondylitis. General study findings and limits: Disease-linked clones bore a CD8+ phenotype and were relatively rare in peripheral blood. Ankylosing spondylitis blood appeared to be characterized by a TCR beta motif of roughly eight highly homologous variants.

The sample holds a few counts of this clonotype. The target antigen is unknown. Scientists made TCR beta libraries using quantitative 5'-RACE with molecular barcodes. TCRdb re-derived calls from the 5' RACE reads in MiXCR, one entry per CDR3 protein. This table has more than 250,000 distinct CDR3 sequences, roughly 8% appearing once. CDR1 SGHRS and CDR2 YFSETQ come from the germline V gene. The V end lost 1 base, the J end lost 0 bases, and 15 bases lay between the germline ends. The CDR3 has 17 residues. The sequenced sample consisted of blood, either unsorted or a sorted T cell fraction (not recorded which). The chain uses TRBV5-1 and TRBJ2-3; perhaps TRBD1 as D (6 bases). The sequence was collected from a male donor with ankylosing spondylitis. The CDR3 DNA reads TGCGCCAGCAGCTTGTCTCGTTCAGGGGCTAGCACAGATACGCAGTATTTT. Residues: CASSLSRSGASTDTQYF.